This TCR beta chain is drawn from a study of blood T cell repertoires in COVID-19. Enrollees, about 18 to 89 years old, lived in 24 US areas. Cohorts were assigned according to the clinical history that participants reported. Recovered Cohort 3 donors showed two negative PCRs, clearance, or symptom resolution. Trimming took 5 bases from V and 0 from J, leaving 14 bases between them. The CDR3 has 17 amino acids. The V gene's germline CDR1 is SGHAT and CDR2 FQNNGV. TCRdb's copy holds only in-frame clones and misses some; the assay was immunoSEQ multiplex PCR. The sample holds about 480,000 clones, roughly 90% seen once.

The chain is built from TRBV11-2 and TRBJ2-6; tentatively, D is TRBD1 (6 bases). Sequenced material: PBMCs or T cells enriched from blood (not recorded which). The receptor comes from a middle-aged woman who had recovered from COVID-19. CDR3 sequence reads: CASSTRDTYSGANVLTF. CDR3 in DNA: TGTGCCAGCAGCACCCGGGACACATACTCTGGGGCCAACGTCCTGACTTTC.